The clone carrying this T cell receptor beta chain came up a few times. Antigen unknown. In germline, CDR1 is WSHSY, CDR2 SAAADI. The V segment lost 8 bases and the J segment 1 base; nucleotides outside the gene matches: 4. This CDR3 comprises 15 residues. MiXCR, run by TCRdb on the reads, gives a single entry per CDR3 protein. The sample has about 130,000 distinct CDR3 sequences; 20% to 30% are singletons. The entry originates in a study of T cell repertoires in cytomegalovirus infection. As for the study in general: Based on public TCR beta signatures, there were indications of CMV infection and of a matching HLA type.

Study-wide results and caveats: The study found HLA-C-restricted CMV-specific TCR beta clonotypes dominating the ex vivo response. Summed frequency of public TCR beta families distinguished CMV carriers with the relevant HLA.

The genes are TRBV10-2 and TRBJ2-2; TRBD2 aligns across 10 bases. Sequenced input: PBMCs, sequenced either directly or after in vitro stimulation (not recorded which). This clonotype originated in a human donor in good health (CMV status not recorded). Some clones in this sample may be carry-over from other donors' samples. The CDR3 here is CASYRLAGNTGELFF. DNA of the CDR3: TGCGCCAGCTACCGACTAGCGGGGAACACCGGGGAGCTGTTTTTT.